Included here is one T cell receptor (beta chain) sequence, with context. The antigen is undetermined. Together with thyroid ultrasound, orbital computed tomography, serum thyroxine and TRAb, clinical symptoms were used for diagnoses. TCR beta CDR3 regions were amplified from RNA transcripts. The TCR CDR3 first-round RT-PCR relied on the HTBI primer set. MiXCR, run by TCRdb on the multiplex PCR reads, gives a single entry per CDR3 protein. The repertoire holds 480,000 or so distinct CDR3 sequences, with approximately 49% as singletons. This specimen belongs to a study of T cells in Graves' hyperthyroidism and ophthalmopathy. Study-wide results and caveats: From stable hyperthyroidism, ophthalmopathy was set apart by a 13 V-J model. Blood also carried most thyroid clonotypes expanded above 0.001. The model made its ophthalmopathy prediction, and onset followed a median around 6.9 months later.

The germline CDR1 and CDR2 sequences are LNHNV and YYDKDF (reference sequence). The junction had 3 bases not matched to a gene; V was cut back by 0 bases and J by 4 bases. The CDR3 loop spans 15 amino acids. The clonotype originates from an adult woman with Graves' disease, either hyperthyroidism or ophthalmopathy (not recorded which). This chain joins TRBV15 and TRBJ2-7; 10 bases agree with TRBD1. What was sequenced was peripheral blood or thyroid tissue (not recorded which). The chain's CDR3 is CATSREGQGSYEQYF. The CDR3 nucleotides read TGTGCCACCAGCAGAGAGGGACAGGGGTCGTACGAGCAGTACTTC.